This T cell receptor (beta chain) stems from a study of blood T cell repertoires in COVID-19. Study background: Researchers got acute and convalescent COVID-19 samples from the United States, Italy and Spain. T cells, B-cell-depleted T cells, or PBMCs supplied cDNA or gDNA.

This clone was picked up one time. Source study methods: How many nucleated cells were present was estimated from reference gene primer amplification. Only in-frame clones appear in the TCRdb table, and some are missing; sequencing was by immunoSEQ multiplex PCR. The DNA was the basis for D and trimming; V, J and clone size are from that table. Found here are around 400,000 clones, 70% to 90% of them singletons; the top ten hold more than 1%. The CDR3 is 15 amino acids. V lost 3 bases and J lost 3, with 13 bases in between. The germline CDR1 and CDR2 sequences are MGHDK and SYGVNS. Sequences were obtained from peripheral blood. The source of this sequence is a man aged 35-49 years with acute or convalescent COVID-19. The chain uses TRBV25-1 and TRBJ2-3; D is perhaps TRBD1 (7 bases). The CDR3: CASSEVTGRTDTQYF. The CDR3 DNA follows: TGTGCCAGCAGTGAGGTGACAGGGAGGACAGATACGCAGTATTTT. Together with reference TRBV25-1 and TRBJ2-3, the CDR3 gives the full variable domain: EADIYQTPRYLVIGTGKKITLECSQTMGHDKMYWYQQDPGMELHLIHYSYGVNSTEKGDLSSESTVSRIRTEHFPLTLESARPSHTSQYLCASSEVTGRTDTQYFGPGTRLTVL.